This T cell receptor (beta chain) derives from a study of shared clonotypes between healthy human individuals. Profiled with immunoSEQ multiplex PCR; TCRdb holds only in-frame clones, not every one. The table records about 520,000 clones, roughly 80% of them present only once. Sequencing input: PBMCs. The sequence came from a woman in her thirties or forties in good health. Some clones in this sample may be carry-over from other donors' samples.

CDR3 sequence (DNA): TGTGCCAGCACCCGGCAGGGGAATCAGCCCCAGCATTTT. Amino acid sequence: CASTRQGNQPQHF. This sequence joins TRBV2 and TRBJ1-5, with a weak D call TRBD1 (6 bases). CDR1 and CDR2 from the germline V gene are SNHLY and FYNNEI. Trimming left V 7 bases short and J 4 bases short, with 11 bases between. CDR3 length: 13 amino acids.